This TCR beta chain was sequenced in a study of T-cell memory formation after mild COVID-19. Overall study: In these data, TCR clusters were largely donor specific.

Findings and limits, study-wide: Clones from the second wave (peaking day 37) had unconfirmed SARS-CoV-2 specificity.

Germline lookup yields CDR1 SGHRS and CDR2 YFSETQ. The CDR3 totals 15 residues. J gave up 2 bases and V 4 bases, and 3 bases lay outside the gene matches. Concerning this clonotype: Antigen specificity is unknown.

Using its own MiXCR run on the 5' RACE reads, TCRdb lists one record per CDR3 protein. The sample lists approximately 210,000 distinct CDR3 sequences, around 27% occurring once. J is TRBJ2-3 and V is TRBV5-1; 11 bases are shared with TRBD2. The sequence was obtained from an adult woman who had mild COVID-19 (a few samples of this study predate the infection). Cell type and time point are not known. The sequencing input was PBMCs or a T cell subset sorted from them (not recorded which). The CDR3 DNA sequence: TGCGCCAGCAGCCGGGGACTAGCGGTCACAGATACGCAGTATTTT. This sequence encodes CASSRGLAVTDTQYF.